There are a few counts of the clone carrying this T cell receptor (beta chain). Original methodology: How many nucleated cells were present was estimated from reference gene primer amplification. Assay used: immunoSEQ multiplex PCR; TCRdb lists only in-frame clones, some missing. The V and J calls and clone size are taken from that table; D and trimming were inferred from the DNA. The table includes 140,000 to 150,000 clones, around 90% detected once. The data originate from a study of blood T cell repertoires in COVID-19. Study information: Sample material is recorded as cDNA or gDNA derived from T cells, B-cell-depleted T cells, or PBMCs.

The germline V gene encodes CDR1 SGHTA and CDR2 FQGTGA. Trimming cost V 2 bases and J 3 bases, with 10 bases left between them. The CDR3 covers 14 residues. Sequenced input: peripheral blood. The clonotype was recovered from a man between 65 and 80 years old with acute or convalescent COVID-19. The chain carries TRBV7-3 and TRBJ1-2, with D unclear. CDR3 region: CASSLRGADYGYTF. Written as DNA, the CDR3 is TGTGCCAGCAGCTTACGGGGAGCCGACTATGGCTACACCTTC.